This T cell receptor (beta chain) was profiled in a study of CD4 T cells in relation to SARS-CoV-2 and coronaviruses. The data were produced by immunoSEQ multiplex PCR, yet TCRdb's version contains in-frame clones alone and is incomplete. The data show under 35,000 clones, about 75% seen once. A remark on this clone: Its specificity is not known.

CD4+ T cells from unexposed donors were obtained before the COVID-19 pandemic (2011-2018). The cells were cultured for about 10 days before CD4+ T cells were isolated. Germline V gene data show CDR1 as SGHKS and CDR2 as YYEKEE (reference sequence). There are 14 residues in the CDR3. J lost 0 bases, V lost 3 bases, and 2 bases had no gene match. The sample taken for sequencing was CD4+ T cells from PBMCs, cultured in vitro. The sequence was collected from a human donor in good health. The chain recombines TRBV5-5 with TRBJ1-1; TRBD1 matches at 7 bases. The CDR3 sequence: CASSSTGMNTEAFF. As DNA, the CDR3 is TGTGCCAGCAGCTCGACAGGGATGAACACTGAAGCTTTCTTT.